The 19 T cell receptor beta chains below all came from one sample that was sequenced in a study of blood T cells in healthy people across ages. For the second PCR, which ran for about 6 to 11 cycles, a sample-barcoded 5' primer and a J-beta primer mix were used. MiXCR, run by TCRdb on the 5' RACE reads, gives a single entry per CDR3 protein. Here the sample spans 500,000 to 700,000 distinct CDR3 sequences, less than 35% being singletons. Sequenced sample: blood. These receptors were taken from a woman of 80 years or more in good health.

This clonotype was counted ten times or more. This chain joins TRBV6-5 and TRBJ2-7; 7 nucleotides align to TRBD2. Losses at the gene ends were 5 bases for V and 2 bases for J; bases not matched to a gene: 9. The germline CDR1 and CDR2 sequences are MNHEY and SVGAGI. This CDR3 is built from 15 residues. The CDR3 nucleotides are TGTGCCAGCAGTCCGAGGCCGGGGGGAACCTACGAGCAGTACTTC. This codes for CASSPRPGGTYEQYF.

The sample holds one count of this clonotype. The chain combines TRBV5-1 with TRBJ2-4; D ambiguous. The DNA matches TRBJ2-7 better at its end, which makes the J call doubtful. CDR1 is SGHRS and CDR2 is YFSETQ in the germline V gene. This CDR3 contains 12 residues. This chain's CDR3 is CASSCKTYEQYF. In DNA form, the CDR3 reads TGCGCCAGCAGTTGCAAGACCTACGAGCAGTACTTC.

This clonotype is a singleton in its sample. An end of the junction differs from the germline gene, which may be a read error. This chain connects TRBV20-1 to TRBJ1-1; no clear D. Germline-derived CDR1 and CDR2 are DFQATT and SNEGSKA (reference sequence). The CDR3 length is 15 residues. The CDR3 loop reads CSAGEPITPLPEAFF. Written as DNA, the CDR3 is TGCAGTGCTGGAGAACCTATTACACCGTTACCTGAAGCTTTCTTT.

The V gene is TRBV7-2, the J gene TRBJ2-5, with D perhaps matching TRBD2 (5 bases). Between the trimmed V and J ends, which lost 4 bases and 5 bases, there was a span of 17 bases. Germline V gives CDR1 SGHTA, CDR2 FQGNSA. This CDR3 spans 15 amino acids. The CDR3 bases are TGTGCCAGCAGCTACCGAGGCCGCAGAGGGGAGACCCAGTACTTC. The encoded protein is CASSYRGRRGETQYF.

Notes on this clonotype: A much more abundant neighbour one base away suggests this may be a read error. This chain joins TRBV3-1 and TRBJ2-3; D is possibly TRBD1 (5 bases). Germline-derived CDR1 and CDR2 are LGHDT and YNNKEL (reference sequence). The CDR3 has 14 amino acids. DNA of the CDR3: TGTGCCGGCAGCCAAGGGCAGGGTAAGAATACGCAGTATTTT. Amino acids: CAGSQGQGKNTQYF.

This clonotype was detected many times. The chain links TRBV7-2 to TRBJ2-5, with a possible D match to TRBD1 (6 bases). V lost 5 bases and J 7 bases, leaving 11 bases between the germline ends. CDR3 size: 12 residues. The germline CDR1 and CDR2 sequences are SGHTA and FQGNSA. The CDR3: CASSTLGATQYF. The CDR3 bases are TGTGCCAGCAGCACCCTGGGGGCGACCCAGTACTTC. The full variable domain, its missing parts supplied by reference TRBV7-2 and TRBJ2-5, is GAGVSQSPSNKVTEKGKDVELRCDPISGHTALYWYRQSLGQGLEFLIYFQGNSAPDKSGLPSDRFSAERTGGSVSTLTIQRTQQEDSAVYLCASSTLGATQYFGPGTRLLVL.

This clonotype was detected many times. The chain joins TRBV4-2 to TRBJ2-6; 12 bases match TRBD1. V shed 4 bases and J 2 bases; nucleotides not matched to a gene: 9. This CDR3 region has 19 residues. Looked up from germline, CDR1 is LGHNA and CDR2 is YNFKEQ. The CDR3: CASSPNLGTGGTGANVLTF. The CDR3 coding sequence is TGTGCCAGCAGCCCAAATCTCGGGACAGGGGGCACTGGGGCCAACGTCCTGACTTTC.

There are a few counts of this clonotype. The rearrangement joins TRBV7-2 to TRBJ2-2, with 7 positions matching TRBD1. The CDR3 is 15 residues long. V lost 6 bases to trimming and J lost 4 bases; unmatched junction nucleotides: 8. Germline-derived CDR1 and CDR2 are SGHTA and FQGNSA. The CDR3 region is CASSRRQGSTGELFF. The CDR3 DNA reads TGTGCCAGCAGTCGAAGACAGGGTAGCACCGGGGAGCTGTTTTTT. Full variable domain (outside the CDR3, taken from reference TRBV7-2 and TRBJ2-2): GAGVSQSPSNKVTEKGKDVELRCDPISGHTALYWYRQSLGQGLEFLIYFQGNSAPDKSGLPSDRFSAERTGGSVSTLTIQRTQQEDSAVYLCASSRRQGSTGELFFGEGSRLTVL.

This clonotype was seen just once. J is TRBJ2-5 and V is TRBV5-1; D is possibly TRBD1 (6 bases). Trimming cost V 4 bases and J 3 bases, with 13 bases left between them. CDR3 length equals 14 residues. The V gene's germline CDR1 is SGHRS and CDR2 YFSETQ. In nucleotides, the CDR3 is TGCGCCAGCAGCGGGGGACAATTGAAAGAGACCCAGTACTTC. This encodes CASSGGQLKETQYF.

This clonotype was counted between two and nine times. The J gene is TRBJ2-5, the V gene TRBV5-1; D gene ambiguous. V was trimmed by 0 bases and J by 8 bases, leaving 11 bases between them. CDR1 SGHRS and CDR2 YFSETQ come from the germline V gene. The CDR3 loop spans 13 amino acids. Here the CDR3 DNA reads TGCGCCAGCAGCTTGGACGACCGCCTAACCCAGTACTTC. Amino acids: CASSLDDRLTQYF.

This clonotype has a handful of counts. This CDR3 is CASGSPLPGRGFYEQYF. CDR3 coding DNA: TGTGCCAGCGGTTCCCCTCTCCCAGGACGGGGGTTTTACGAGCAGTACTTC. This chain links TRBV6-2 or TRBV6-3 with TRBJ2-7; possible D gene TRBD2, 6 bases. V gave up 8 bases and J gave up 4 bases, with 27 bases separating them. The CDR3 runs 17 residues. Germline lookup yields CDR1 MNHEY and CDR2 SVGEGT.

V and J are TRBV20-1 and TRBJ2-3; TRBD2 agrees at 11 bases. J lost 5 bases, V lost 6 bases, and 13 bases had no gene match. CDR1 and CDR2 from the germline V gene are DFQATT and SNEGSKA (reference sequence). The CDR3 is 16 amino acids. CDR3 in DNA: TGCAGTGCGCCCTTAATTGTAGCGGGGGGGCAAGATACGCAGTATTTT. Amino acid sequence: CSAPLIVAGGQDTQYF.

The chain couples TRBV6-6 to TRBJ2-3, with D uncertain. The ends were cut back, 6 bases at V and 6 bases at J, with 7 bases in the middle. Per the germline V gene, CDR1 is MNHNY and CDR2 is SVGAGI (reference sequence). The CDR3 has 11 amino acids. CDR3 protein: CASRNMDTQYF. CDR3 coding DNA: TGTGCCAGCAGGAACATGGATACGCAGTATTTT.

The chain employs TRBV2 and TRBJ2-5, with 15 bases matching TRBD2. The CDR3 is 17 residues long. Looked up from germline, CDR1 is SNHLY and CDR2 is FYNNEI. J was trimmed by 1 base and V by 6 bases; bases with no gene match: 6. The DNA of the CDR3 is TGTGCCAGCAGGTTACCGGGACTAGCGGGGGGCCAAGAGACCCAGTACTTC. Amino acids: CASRLPGLAGGQETQYF.

Note on this clonotype: This may be a read error, as it is one base from a much larger clone. The V gene is TRBV20-1, the J gene TRBJ2-5; 10 bases align to TRBD2. V was pared by 4 bases and J by 4 bases, with 18 bases of the junction left unmatched. From germline, CDR1 is DFQATT and CDR2 SNEGSKA (reference sequence). The CDR3 is 18 residues long. CDR3 sequence (DNA): TGCAGTGCTATCAGCGCGCCTAGCGGGGGCCCTTTCGTAGAGACCCAGTACTTC. It yields the protein CSAISAPSGGPFVETQYF.

Many counts were recorded for this clonotype. This rearrangement joins TRBV21-1 to TRBJ1-2; TRBD1 is the table's D call and was not checked against the DNA. TRBV21-1 represents a pseudogene. The CDR3 consists of 17 residues. CDR3 sequence reads: CASSKGVTGPWSNGYTF. The DNA of the CDR3 is TGTGCCAGCAGTAAAGGGGTGACAGGCCCCTGGTCAAATGGCTACACCTTC.

On this clonotype itself: A much larger clone differs from this one at a single base, so this may be a read error. The rearrangement links TRBV7-2 to TRBJ2-1; no definite D call. From germline, CDR1 is SGHTA and CDR2 FQGNSA. CDR3 length: 14 residues. CDR3 nucleotide sequence: TGTGCCGGCAGCTCGCCACTTTCGAACTATGAGCAGTTCTTC. Protein product: CAGSSPLSNYEQFF.

This clonotype has a handful of counts. This chain connects TRBV2 to TRBJ2-7, with D perhaps matching TRBD1 (6 bases). V was clipped by 2 bases and J by 0 bases, with 17 bases between them. Germline CDR1 is SNHLY and CDR2 is FYNNEI. The CDR3 is made up of 17 amino acids. The DNA for the CDR3 is TGTGCCAGCAGTGAACCCAACTGGGGGCAGGGCTCCTACGAGCAGTACTTC. Amino acids: CASSEPNWGQGSYEQYF.

This clonotype was seen repeatedly, ten times or more. The J gene is TRBJ1-1, the V gene TRBV20-1, with a weak D call TRBD1 (6 bases). V gave up 3 bases and J gave up 7 bases, with 15 bases separating them. CDR1 is DFQATT, CDR2 SNEGSKA, per germline (reference sequence). This CDR3 comprises 13 residues. In DNA form, the CDR3 reads TGCAGTGCTAGCGGGGGCATTATCAATGAAGCTTTCTTT. Translation: CSASGGIINEAFF.